This T cell receptor (beta chain) was documented in a study of cytomegalovirus exposure and HLA in healthy donors. Overall study findings and caveats: According to a later analysis, donors in an Asian-associated ancestry cluster reportedly had fewer N-insertions than the 666-donor mean. Evidence from a later analysis indicated that most CMV-associated TCR beta chains looked HLA-restricted.

Germline CDR1 is MGHDK and CDR2 is SYGVNS. The CDR3 length is 15 residues. V was shortened by 3 bases and J by 0 bases, with 11 bases between the two germline ends. Primers for the PCR totalled 60 Vbeta and 13 Jbeta. Profiling relied on immunoSEQ multiplex PCR, and the TCRdb table lists in-frame clones only, not all of them. This table holds under 200,000 clones, roughly 80% found once. With respect to this clone: Its antigen remains unknown.

Sequences were obtained from PBMCs. The receptor was derived from a human donor in good health. This chain links TRBV25-1 with TRBJ1-1; D is perhaps TRBD1 (6 bases). CDR3 DNA: TGTGCCAGCAGTGATTACAGGGACATGAACACTGAAGCTTTCTTT. Residues: CASSDYRDMNTEAFF.